The subject of this entry is one T cell receptor (beta chain). Its antigen remains unidentified. Time point defined: newly diagnosed, previously untreated cHL patient sample. PBMCs from patients with newly diagnosed, untreated classical Hodgkin lymphoma served as a comparison group for the relapsed/refractory trial patients. The data are from a study of PD-1 blockade in classical Hodgkin lymphoma. In germline, CDR1 is SGHTA, CDR2 FQGNSA. The V end was cut by 7 bases, the J end by 0 bases, with 16 bases between. CDR3 length: 16 amino acids. Study-wide results and caveats: With respect to the repertoire differences, their causes, possibly disease activity or prior therapy, remain undefined. Relapsed/refractory patients reportedly had the lowest baseline TCR diversity, below newly diagnosed patients, who were below healthy donors.

Here immunoSEQ multiplex PCR was the method, and the copy in TCRdb shows in-frame clones only, minus some. The table includes tens of thousands of clones, 85% to 95% detected once. Sequences were obtained from peripheral blood mononuclear cells (PBMCs). The source is a human donor with classical Hodgkin lymphoma. The genes are TRBV7-2 and TRBJ2-1, with TRBD2 as a possible D gene (5 bases). In DNA, the CDR3 is TGTGCCAGCACTAGTGGACTGTGGAACTCCTACAATGAGCAGTTCTTC. Translated, it gives CASTSGLWNSYNEQFF.